These 26 T cell receptor beta chains were sequenced from one sample in a study of T cell responses to AZD1222 COVID-19 vaccine. Data came from immunoSEQ multiplex PCR; TCRdb stores just in-frame clones and leaves some out. Among 140,000 to 150,000 clones listed, over 75% were seen once. The specimen comprised peripheral blood, sampled on day 0 of AZD1222 vaccination. These receptor sequences come from an adult in good health.

The V call is TRBV12-3 or TRBV12-4, the J call TRBJ1-3; D is ambiguous. CDR3 length equals 13 residues. V shed 6 bases and J shed 2 bases, with 8 bases lying between them. This chain's CDR3 is CASSPLPGNTIYF. The CDR3 nucleotides read TGTGCCAGCAGCCCCTTACCTGGAAACACCATATATTTT.

This chain connects TRBV3-1 (or the pseudogene TRBV3-2) to TRBJ2-5; 7 bases line up with TRBD1. The trim removed 5 bases at V and 1 base at J, leaving 1 base unmatched. CDR1 is LGHDT and CDR2 is YNNKEL in the germline V gene (reference sequence). This CDR3 spans 13 amino acids. CDR3 residues: CASSRGPQETQYF. The CDR3 nucleotides are TGTGCCAGCAGCAGGGGGCCCCAAGAGACCCAGTACTTC.

V gene TRBV6-2 or TRBV6-3 combines with J gene TRBJ1-1; weak D call: TRBD1 (5 bases). Trimming cost V 2 bases and J 5 bases, with 9 bases left between them. Per germline, CDR1 MNHEY and CDR2 SVGEGT. The CDR3 contains 13 residues. DNA of the CDR3: TGTGCCAGCAGTTACGGGGGAATAACTGAAGCTTTCTTT. This sequence encodes CASSYGGITEAFF.

The chain links TRBV13 to TRBJ1-5, with 7 bases aligning to TRBD1. The CDR3 is 16 amino acids. Per germline, CDR1 PRHDT and CDR2 FYEKMQ (reference sequence). With 4 bases clipped from V and 5 bases from J, the junction kept 11 bases outside the gene matches. DNA for the CDR3: TGTGCCAGCAGCTATAATACAGGGGCTGTCGATCAGCCCCAGCATTTT. As protein: CASSYNTGAVDQPQHF.

This clone was seen just once. The chain has TRBV6-5 and TRBJ1-1; 7 positions agree with TRBD1. The CDR3 loop spans 14 amino acids. Germline V gene data show CDR1 as MNHEY and CDR2 as SVGAGI. V gave up 2 bases and J gave up 7 bases; unmatched junction bases: 7. The CDR3 sequence: CASSYAQGGIEAFF. The CDR3, as DNA: TGTGCCAGCAGTTACGCTCAGGGGGGAATTGAAGCTTTCTTT.

The chain joins TRBV2 to TRBJ2-3; the D is unclear. This CDR3 has 13 residues. Between the trimmed V and J ends, which lost 4 bases and 2 bases, there was a span of 7 bases. The germline V gene encodes CDR1 SNHLY and CDR2 FYNNEI. The CDR3 reads CASSVSLTDTQYF. In DNA form, the CDR3 reads TGTGCCAGCAGTGTTAGTCTCACAGATACGCAGTATTTT.

The chain uses TRBV5-1 and TRBJ1-6; D ambiguous. Germline V CDR1 and CDR2: SGHRS, YFSETQ. The V and J ends lost 0 bases and 9 bases respectively, with 22 bases between them. This CDR3 region has 18 residues. CDR3 amino acids: CASSLDSIQEGVGSPLHF. The CDR3 nucleotides are TGCGCCAGCAGCTTGGACAGTATCCAGGAGGGTGTTGGTTCACCCCTCCACTTT. Full variable domain (rest looked up from reference TRBV5-1 and TRBJ1-6): KAGVTQTPRYLIKTRGQQVTLSCSPISGHRSVSWYQQTPGQGLQFLFEYFSETQRNKGNFPGRFSGRQFSNSRSEMNVSTLELGDSALYLCASSLDSIQEGVGSPLHFGNGTRLTVT.

The gene calls are TRBV4-3 and TRBJ1-2; no clear D gene. This CDR3 is 14 amino acids long. Germline V gene lookup returns CDR1 LGHNA and CDR2 YSLEER. Trimming removed 4 bases from V and 8 bases from J, with 17 bases in between. The CDR3 DNA follows: TGCGCCAGCAGCCCCAATCGGGGATCGGGCGGCTACACCTTC. Its translation is CASSPNRGSGGYTF.

The genes are TRBV19 and TRBJ2-2; D is undetermined. CDR3 size: 13 residues. Between the trimmed V and J ends, which lost 5 bases and 9 bases, there was a span of 13 bases. The germline CDR1 and CDR2 sequences are LNHDA and SQIVND (reference sequence). The CDR3 region has the DNA TGTGCCAGTAGTGGCCGTTCCGACCGGGAGCTGTTTTTT. Residues: CASSGRSDRELFF.

This clone was seen more than once but under ten times. The chain uses TRBV13 and TRBJ1-1, with 7 bases aligning to TRBD1. CDR3 length equals 12 residues. In germline, CDR1 is PRHDT, CDR2 FYEKMQ (reference sequence). With V trimmed by 5 bases and J by 8 bases, 5 bases remained unmatched. The CDR3 spells CASSPGGREAFF. CDR3 DNA: TGTGCCAGCAGCCCAGGGGGGAGGGAAGCTTTCTTT.

V gene TRBV5-6 combines with J gene TRBJ1-1; D is unclear. Per the germline V gene, CDR1 is SGHDT and CDR2 is YYEEEE. V was cut by 1 base and J by 6 bases, with 10 bases left in between. The CDR3 covers 13 residues. Here the CDR3 DNA reads TGTGCCAGCAGCTTGAGGTGGCTACCTGAAGCTTTCTTT. This translates into CASSLRWLPEAFF.

This clone has just one count. The V call is TRBV6-4, the J call TRBJ1-6; D remains ambiguous. The length of the CDR3 is 13 residues. V lost 3 bases and J 9 bases, leaving 9 bases between the germline ends. Germline CDR1 is MRHNA and CDR2 is SNTAGT. This CDR3 is CASSDNVGSPLHF. CDR3 DNA: TGTGCCAGCAGTGATAATGTGGGTTCACCCCTCCACTTT.

This rearrangement joins TRBV5-1 to TRBJ2-7; D tentatively fits TRBD1 or TRBD2 (5 bases each). Deletions cut 1 base from V and 6 bases from J, with 11 bases between. The length of the CDR3 is 13 residues. The germline gives CDR1 SGHRS, CDR2 YFSETQ. CDR3 protein: CASSLNGAGEQYF. CDR3 bases: TGCGCCAGCAGCTTGAACGGGGCAGGCGAGCAGTACTTC.

This chain uses TRBV14 with TRBJ1-2; D uncertain. Looked up from germline, CDR1 is SGHDN and CDR2 is FVKESK. The CDR3 length is 15 residues. Between the trimmed V and J ends, which lost 0 bases and 4 bases, there was a span of 12 bases. The CDR3 DNA follows: TGTGCCAGCAGCCAAGATATTAGGCTCCGCTATGGCTACACCTTC. This gives the protein CASSQDIRLRYGYTF.

The chain recombines TRBV9 with TRBJ2-5, with TRBD1 matching 8 bases. Germline V gives CDR1 SGDLS, CDR2 YYNGEE. The CDR3 totals 16 residues. V shed 3 bases and J 4 bases; nucleotides not matched to a gene: 11. For the CDR3, the DNA is TGTGCCAGCAGCGGCTTCAGGGGGCAAGTTAGAGAGACCCAGTACTTC. It encodes CASSGFRGQVRETQYF.

The genes are TRBV5-1 and TRBJ2-3; D is unclear. The CDR3 is made up of 14 amino acids. Germline V lookup: CDR1 SGHRS, CDR2 YFSETQ. Trimming pared 2 bases from V and 6 bases from J, leaving 13 bases between. The CDR3 DNA reads as TGCGCCAGCAGCTTTGATAGTCCGAGGGATACGCAGTATTTT. Translated: CASSFDSPRDTQYF.

The chain has TRBV6-1 and TRBJ2-7, with D maybe TRBD1 (6 bases). Germline V lookup: CDR1 MNHNS, CDR2 SASEGT. This CDR3 is built from 19 residues. V lost 2 bases to trimming and J lost 5 bases, with 28 bases between them. For the CDR3, the DNA is TGTGCCAGCAGTGAAAGCTTGGAAATCTTTCAGGGGAGTAGCAACGAGCAGTACTTC. This sequence encodes CASSESLEIFQGSSNEQYF.

The chain couples TRBV2 to TRBJ2-1; 8 bases align to TRBD2. This CDR3 has 16 amino acids. In germline, CDR1 is SNHLY, CDR2 FYNNEI. The junction had 16 bases not matched to a gene; V was cut back by 8 bases and J by 7 bases. The CDR3 DNA is TGTGCCAGCGGGGGTGGTAGCGGGGAGGGTTGGAATGAGCAGTTCTTC. Protein: CASGGGSGEGWNEQFF.

The count of this clone is one. The chain joins TRBV5-6 to TRBJ1-1, with D tentatively TRBD1 (6 bases). Trimming left V 5 bases short and J 10 bases short, with 21 bases between. CDR1 and CDR2 from the germline V gene are SGHDT and YYEEEE. CDR3 size: 14 residues. The CDR3 loop reads CASSVYRESLTAFF. The DNA of the CDR3 is TGTGCCAGCAGTGTTTACAGGGAATCTCTTACAGCTTTCTTT.

The chain couples TRBV5-1 to TRBJ2-2; D gene uncertain. This CDR3 spans 13 amino acids. In germline, CDR1 is SGHRS, CDR2 YFSETQ. V shed 4 bases and J shed 6 bases, with 10 bases lying between them. CDR3 bases: TGCGCCAGCAGCACCTTGACTCCCGGGGAGCTGTTTTTT. Amino acids: CASSTLTPGELFF. Based on the CDR3 plus reference TRBV5-1 and TRBJ2-2, the full variable domain is KAGVTQTPRYLIKTRGQQVTLSCSPISGHRSVSWYQQTPGQGLQFLFEYFSETQRNKGNFPGRFSGRQFSNSRSEMNVSTLELGDSALYLCASSTLTPGELFFGEGSRLTVL.

This clone was seen just once. The rearrangement links TRBV19 to TRBJ1-4; D is unclear. Germline loops: CDR1 LNHDA, CDR2 SQIVND (reference sequence). The CDR3 runs to 14 residues. The ends were cut back, 1 base at V and 4 bases at J, with 7 bases in the middle. The CDR3 region has the DNA TGTGCCAGTAGTATAGCTCGGGGTAATGAAAAACTGTTTTTT. Encoded protein: CASSIARGNEKLFF.

The rearrangement links TRBV28 to TRBJ1-1, with D possibly being TRBD1 (6 bases). The CDR3 consists of 15 residues. Germline CDR1 and CDR2: MDHEN and SYDVKM. The germline V and J ends were trimmed by 4 bases and 1 base, with 13 bases remaining between them. The CDR3 loop is CASSWRQERNTEAFF. CDR3 nucleotide sequence: TGTGCCAGCAGTTGGCGACAGGAGAGGAACACTGAAGCTTTCTTT.

This clone appeared once. The chain employs TRBV5-4 and TRBJ1-4; TRBD1 might be the D (6 bases). CDR3 length: 14 residues. V was pared by 6 bases and J by 6 bases, with 15 bases between. In germline, CDR1 is SGHNT, CDR2 YYREEE (reference sequence). The CDR3 DNA is TGTGCCAGCAAGGGGGAATTTGGGGATGAAAAACTGTTTTTT. It yields the protein CASKGEFGDEKLFF.

The chain combines TRBV21-1 with TRBJ2-7; the table's D call, TRBD1, has no DNA check behind it. TRBV21-1 is a known pseudogene. The CDR3 loop spans 15 amino acids. CDR3 amino acids: CASSVVSRGWYEQYF. The CDR3 nucleotides read TGTGCCAGCAGCGTCGTTTCAAGGGGCTGGTACGAGCAGTACTTC.

This clone appeared a few times. The chain has TRBV24-1 and TRBJ2-3; 9 bases are shared with TRBD2. Germline loops: CDR1 KGHDR, CDR2 SFDVKD. CDR3 length equals 15 residues. Trimming removed 6 bases from V and 2 bases from J; junction bases left unmatched: 5. The CDR3 protein is CATSLASGNTDTQYF. Written as DNA, the CDR3 is TGTGCCACCAGTTTGGCTAGCGGGAACACAGATACGCAGTATTTT.

The chain has TRBV5-1 and TRBJ2-2, with D perhaps TRBD2 (5 bases). The V end lost 5 bases, the J end lost 2 bases, and 10 bases lay between the germline ends. This CDR3 is 14 amino acids long. The germline CDR1 and CDR2 sequences are SGHRS and YFSETQ. In DNA, the CDR3 is TGCGCCAGCAGGTCGGACTCCAACACCGGGGAGCTGTTTTTT. It specifies CASRSDSNTGELFF.